In this sample, the clone carrying this T cell receptor beta chain turned up many times. The record originates from a study of T-cell reconstitution after alpha-beta-depleted transplantation in children. Unique molecular identifiers were used in preparing the TCRbeta library. TCRdb re-analysed the PCR reads in MiXCR, keeping a single row per CDR3 protein. This table holds 300,000 to 400,000 distinct CDR3 sequences, 13% found once. This CDR3 comprises 14 residues. The germline V gene has CDR1 MNHNY and CDR2 SVGAGI (reference sequence). V was cut by 2 bases and J by 4 bases, with 9 bases left in between.

The TCR sequence derives from a human donor who donated a stem cell graft to a child with Fanconi anemia. The source was PBMCs, collected from the stem cell graft. The chain couples TRBV6-6 to TRBJ1-5; D not resolved. In DNA form, the CDR3 reads TGTGCCAGCAGTTACAATGGCGTAAATCAGCCCCAGCATTTT. The encoded protein is CASSYNGVNQPQHF.